One T cell receptor (beta chain) is described in this entry. Its target is unknown. This table comes from immunoSEQ multiplex PCR, and its TCRdb copy is limited to in-frame clones, with some not included. The sample has roughly 130,000 clones, 75% to 90% seen once. The CDR3 consists of 17 residues. V lost 1 base to trimming and J lost 0 bases; unmatched junction nucleotides: 8. The data originate from a study of T cell responses to AZD1222 COVID-19 vaccine. Study-wide context: Analyses pooled second doses at about 4 or about 12 weeks.

Notes on the study in general: Most donors were white British, females outnumbered males, and clonal diversity was possibly underestimated.

The sequence derives from an adult in good health. The rearrangement joins TRBV5-7 to TRBJ2-5, with 8 bases lining up with TRBD2. TRBV5-7 is an ORF; its function is uncertain. The material sequenced was peripheral blood, taken on day 0 of AZD1222 vaccination. CDR3 loop: CASSLSLAGVYQETQYF. As DNA, the CDR3 is TGTGCCAGCAGCTTGAGCCTAGCGGGCGTTTACCAAGAGACCCAGTACTTC.